Below, 7 T cell receptor beta chains from the same sample are listed, as sequenced in a study of shared clonotypes between healthy human individuals. Libraries were prepared by immunoSEQ multiplex PCR; TCRdb keeps only in-frame clonotypes and omits some of them. The data show fewer than 2.5 million clones, with under 95% seen just once and 0.35% to 0.45% held by the top ten. The sequenced sample was naive CD4+ T cells from PBMCs. Sample subset: CD45RA+ positively selected. These receptors came from a man younger than 35 in good health. Some clones in this sample may be carry-over from other donors' samples.

This chain connects TRBV4-1 to TRBJ2-3; D is ambiguous. This CDR3 has 14 residues. Trimming stripped 1 base from V and 2 bases from J, with 7 bases between. In germline, CDR1 is MGHRA, CDR2 YSYEKL. Written as DNA, the CDR3 is TGCGCCAGCAGCCAAGGGTCGCCCACAGATACGCAGTATTTT. It is translated as CASSQGSPTDTQYF.

The J gene is TRBJ1-2, the V gene TRBV7-3; perhaps TRBD1 as D (6 bases). In germline, CDR1 is SGHTA, CDR2 FQGTGA. Trimming cost V 5 bases and J 4 bases, with 20 bases left between them. This CDR3 is built from 16 residues. CDR3 protein: CASSTRRAQGSYGYTF. The CDR3 nucleotides are TGTGCCAGCAGCACCCGGAGAGCACAGGGATCCTATGGCTACACCTTC.

The chain carries TRBV9 and TRBJ2-2; D unresolved. Looked up from germline, CDR1 is SGDLS and CDR2 is YYNGEE. The germline V and J ends were trimmed by 2 bases and 6 bases, with 11 bases remaining between them. The CDR3 contains 14 residues. DNA of the CDR3: TGTGCCAGCAGCGTCGATATAGGATCCGGGGAGCTGTTTTTT. This encodes CASSVDIGSGELFF.

The chain combines TRBV5-1 with TRBJ1-5, with D tentatively TRBD1 (5 bases). Germline CDR1 SGHRS, CDR2 YFSETQ. The V and J ends lost 0 bases and 6 bases respectively, with 13 bases between them. The CDR3 spans 15 residues. CDR3 sequence: CASSLAGNRGQPQHF. CDR3 sequence (DNA): TGCGCCAGCAGCTTGGCAGGGAATCGGGGTCAGCCCCAGCATTTT.

This CDR3 reads CAWSVNRWGGYTF. In DNA, the CDR3 is TGTGCCTGGAGTGTTAATCGGTGGGGTGGCTACACCTTC. V gene TRBV30 combines with J gene TRBJ1-2; D gene uncertain. Per the germline V gene, CDR1 is GTSNPN and CDR2 is SVGIG (reference sequence). V lost 0 bases to trimming and J lost 7 bases, with 12 bases between them. The CDR3 has 13 residues. The variable domain in full, completed from reference TRBV30 and TRBJ1-2, reads SQTIHQWPATLVQPVGSPLSLECTVEGTSNPNLYWYRQAAGRGLQLLFYSVGIGQISSEVPQNLSASRPQDRQFILSSKKLLLSDSGFYLCAWSVNRWGGYTFGSGTRLTVV.

A remark on this clone: Distinct nucleotide sequences in the sample also encode this CDR3. The chain couples TRBV7-2 to TRBJ2-5, with TRBD1 matching over 12 bases. J was trimmed by 5 bases and V by 0 bases; bases with no gene match: 1. This CDR3 spans 15 amino acids. CDR1 and CDR2 from the germline V gene are SGHTA and FQGNSA. The CDR3 nucleotides are TGTGCCAGCAGCTTAGCGGGACAGGGGGCCGAGACCCAGTACTTC. Its protein product is CASSLAGQGAETQYF.

The chain couples TRBV21-1 to TRBJ2-6; the table's D gene call, TRBD2, was not cross checked with the DNA. TRBV21-1 is recorded as a pseudogene. The CDR3 totals 16 residues. CDR3 nucleotide sequence: TGTGCCAGCAGCAAAGTAAGGCCGGGATTGGTTGACGTCCTGACTTTC. Translated: CASSKVRPGLVDVLTF.